These 8 T cell receptor beta chains came from one sample sequenced in a study of T cells after yellow fever vaccination. TCRdb re-called the 5' RACE reads through MiXCR, storing one row per CDR3 protein. The sample lists some 500,000 distinct CDR3 sequences, about 14% occurring once. Material: PBMCs, obtained on the day of the yellow fever booster vaccination. All receptors come from a man aged 25-40 years who received the YFV17D yellow fever vaccine.

This chain uses TRBV6-2 or TRBV6-3 with TRBJ2-1; the match to TRBD2 covers 13 bases. J gave up 9 bases and V 9 bases, and 11 bases lay outside the gene matches. This CDR3 comprises 15 residues. CDR1 MNHEY and CDR2 SVGEGT come from the germline V gene. The CDR3 DNA reads TGTGCCAGTAGGGAAGGACTAGCGGGAGCGGGTGAGCAGTTCTTC. It encodes CASREGLAGAGEQFF.

This clonotype has more than one count but fewer than ten. This chain uses TRBV7-2 with TRBJ2-2; TRBD2 might be the D (6 bases). Trimming left V 2 bases short and J 2 bases short, with 12 bases between. The CDR3 spans 16 residues. From germline, CDR1 is SGHTA and CDR2 FQGNSA. The CDR3: CASSLNVAENTGELFF. CDR3 sequence (DNA): TGTGCCAGCAGCTTAAACGTAGCGGAAAACACCGGGGAGCTGTTTTTT.

This clonotype was found once. The chain is built from TRBV4-2 and TRBJ2-7; 8 nucleotides match TRBD2. The trim removed 4 bases at V and 4 bases at J, leaving 9 bases unmatched. From germline, CDR1 is LGHNA and CDR2 YNFKEQ. The CDR3 has 15 residues. The CDR3, as DNA: TGTGCCAGCAGCCGGTCGACTAGCGTAGTATACGAGCAGTACTTC. Its protein product is CASSRSTSVVYEQYF.

This clonotype has ten or more counts. The chain recombines TRBV3-1 with TRBJ1-2, with D unclear. Germline-derived CDR1 and CDR2 are LGHDT and YNNKEL (reference sequence). The CDR3 has 14 amino acids. Trimming took 5 bases from V and 7 from J, leaving 17 bases between them. This chain's CDR3 is CASSSLSPTAGYTF. The CDR3 DNA sequence: TGTGCCAGCAGCTCCCTCTCCCCGACGGCTGGCTACACCTTC.

This clonotype showed up just a few times. V usage is TRBV5-1 and J usage is TRBJ1-2, with D tentatively TRBD1 (5 bases). Trimming took 4 bases from V and 3 from J, leaving 16 bases between them. The germline V gene has CDR1 SGHRS and CDR2 YFSETQ. The length of the CDR3 is 15 residues. CDR3 protein: CASSPGENYYYGYTF. The CDR3 DNA reads as TGCGCCAGCAGCCCGGGGGAGAACTACTACTATGGCTACACCTTC.

The chain couples TRBV6-5 to TRBJ2-2; D gene ambiguous. The CDR3 spans 18 residues. V was clipped by 2 bases and J by 5 bases, with 21 bases between them. Germline assignment: CDR1 MNHEY and CDR2 SVGAGI. The DNA for the CDR3 is TGTGCCAGCAGTTACCTGCCCCTCTTGGTTTCCGTAACCGGGGAGCTGTTTTTT. It encodes CASSYLPLLVSVTGELFF.

V usage is TRBV18 and J usage is TRBJ2-1; D gene uncertain. This CDR3 is built from 14 residues. V was shortened by 3 bases and J by 4 bases, with 10 bases between the two germline ends. Germline loops: CDR1 KGHSH, CDR2 LQKENI. CDR3 coding DNA: TGTGCCAGCTCACCCCACCACGAATACAATGAGCAGTTCTTC. It specifies CASSPHHEYNEQFF.

The V gene is TRBV5-6, the J gene TRBJ2-2; TRBD2 matches 13 bases. Germline CDR1 and CDR2: SGHDT and YYEEEE. The junction had 8 bases not matched to a gene; V was cut back by 4 bases and J by 5 bases. This CDR3 comprises 17 residues. CDR3: CASSPGTSGTSTGELFF. CDR3 nucleotide sequence: TGTGCCAGCAGCCCTGGGACTAGCGGGACTTCGACCGGGGAGCTGTTTTTT.